This record covers a single T cell receptor beta chain. Unmatched junction bases numbered 9, after V lost 4 bases and J lost 4 bases. The CDR3 extends over 16 amino acids. Germline V CDR1 and CDR2: LGHDT, YNNKEL (reference sequence). Participants, 18 to 89 years old, spanned about two dozen US areas. Participant reports of clinical history set cohort assignment. These data originate in a study of blood T cell repertoires in COVID-19. Source study methods: How many nucleated cells were present was estimated from reference gene primer amplification. The repertoire was sequenced with immunoSEQ multiplex PCR; TCRdb's copy has only in-frame clones and lacks some. V, J and clone size derive from that table, while D and trimming were established from the DNA sequence. The sample has about 270,000 clones, more than 75% seen once.

Sequencing input: PBMCs or T cells enriched from blood (not recorded which). The chain employs TRBV3-1 (or the pseudogene TRBV3-2) and TRBJ1-3; TRBD1 agrees at 8 bases. The source is a woman aged 40 to 49 with acute COVID-19. CDR3 sequence (DNA): TGTGCCAGCAGCCTGATGGACAGGGTACGAGGAAACACCATATATTTT. The encoded protein is CASSLMDRVRGNTIYF.